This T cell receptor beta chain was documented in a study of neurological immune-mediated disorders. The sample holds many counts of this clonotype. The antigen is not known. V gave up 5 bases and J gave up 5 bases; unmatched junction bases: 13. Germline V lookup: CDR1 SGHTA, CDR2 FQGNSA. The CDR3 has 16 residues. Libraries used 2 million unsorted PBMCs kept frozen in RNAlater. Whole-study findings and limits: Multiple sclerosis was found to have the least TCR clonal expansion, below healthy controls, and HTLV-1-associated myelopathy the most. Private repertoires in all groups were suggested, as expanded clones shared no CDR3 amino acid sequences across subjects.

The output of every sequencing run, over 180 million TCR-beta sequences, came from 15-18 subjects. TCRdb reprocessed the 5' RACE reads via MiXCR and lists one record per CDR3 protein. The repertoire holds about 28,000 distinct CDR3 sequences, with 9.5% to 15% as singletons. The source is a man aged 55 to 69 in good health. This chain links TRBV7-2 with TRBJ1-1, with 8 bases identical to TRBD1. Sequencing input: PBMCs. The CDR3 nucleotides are TGTGCCAGCAGCCCTCAGGGGGCCGCTCTTACGACTGAAGCTTTCTTT. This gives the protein CASSPQGAALTTEAFF.